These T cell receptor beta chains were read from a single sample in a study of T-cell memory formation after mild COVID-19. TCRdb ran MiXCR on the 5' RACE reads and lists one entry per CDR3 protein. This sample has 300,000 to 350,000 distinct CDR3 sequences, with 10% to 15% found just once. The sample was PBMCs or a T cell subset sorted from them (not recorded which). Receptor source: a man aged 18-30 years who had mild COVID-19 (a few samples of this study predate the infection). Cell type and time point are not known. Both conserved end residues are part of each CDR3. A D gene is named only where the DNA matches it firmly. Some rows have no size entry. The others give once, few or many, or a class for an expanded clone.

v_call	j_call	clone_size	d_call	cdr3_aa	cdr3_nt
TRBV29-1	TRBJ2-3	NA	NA	CSVQAEAQYF	TGCAGCGTTCAGGCCGAGGCGCAGTATTTT
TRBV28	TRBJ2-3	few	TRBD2	CASSFVGGGRTDTQYF	TGTGCCAGCAGTTTTGTCGGGGGGGGGCGCACAGATACGCAGTATTTT
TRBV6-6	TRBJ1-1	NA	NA	CASSYTISGTEAFF	TGTGCCAGCAGTTACACCATATCAGGCACTGAAGCTTTCTTT
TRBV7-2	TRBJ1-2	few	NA	CASSLGGYGDTSNYGYTF	TGTGCCAGCAGCTTAGGAGGGTATGGAGATACCTCTAACTATGGCTACACCTTC
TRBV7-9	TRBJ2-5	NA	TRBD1	CASSFDRASWETQYF	TGTGCCAGCAGCTTTGACAGGGCGTCGTGGGAGACCCAGTACTTC
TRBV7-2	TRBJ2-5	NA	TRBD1	CASSQQGAKTQYF	TGTGCCAGCAGTCAACAGGGGGCGAAGACCCAGTACTTC
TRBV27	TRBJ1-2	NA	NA	CASSSLSGGGYTF	TGTGCCAGCAGTTCTTTATCGGGTGGTGGCTACACCTTC
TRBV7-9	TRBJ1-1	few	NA	CASSLDRMAFF	TGTGCCAGCAGCTTAGACAGAATGGCTTTCTTT
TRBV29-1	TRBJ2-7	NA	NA	CSVEWGYEQYF	TGCAGCGTTGAGTGGGGCTACGAGCAGTACTTC
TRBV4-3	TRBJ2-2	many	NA	CASSQEGVGGAGELFF	TGCGCCAGCAGCCAAGAAGGCGTCGGTGGGGCCGGGGAGCTGTTTTTT
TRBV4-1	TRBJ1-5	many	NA	CASSQEVGGLNQPQHF	TGCGCCAGCAGCCAAGAGGTAGGCGGCCTCAATCAGCCCCAGCATTTT
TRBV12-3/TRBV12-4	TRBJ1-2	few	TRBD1	CASSGTGQGRNYGYTF	TGTGCCAGCAGTGGAACCGGACAGGGCCGTAACTATGGCTACACCTTC
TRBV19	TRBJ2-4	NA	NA	CASPANIQYF	TGTGCCAGTCCCGCAAACATTCAGTACTTC
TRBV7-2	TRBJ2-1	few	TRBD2	CASSLGRLAELYNEQFF	TGTGCCAGCAGCTTAGGGAGGCTAGCGGAACTCTACAATGAGCAGTTCTTC
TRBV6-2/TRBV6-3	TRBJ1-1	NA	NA	CASSYIGTPTEAFF	TGTGCCAGCAGTTATATAGGTACTCCCACTGAAGCTTTCTTT
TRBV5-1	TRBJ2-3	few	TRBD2	CASRGTSGGDVDTQYF	TGCGCCAGCCGCGGGACTAGCGGGGGGGATGTAGATACGCAGTATTTT
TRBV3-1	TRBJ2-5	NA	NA	CASSQGLGARETQYF	TGTGCCAGCAGCCAAGGGCTGGGGGCCCGAGAGACCCAGTACTTC
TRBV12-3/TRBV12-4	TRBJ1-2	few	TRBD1	CASGFGGQGQRGYTF	TGTGCCAGCGGCTTTGGGGGACAGGGACAACGGGGCTACACCTTC
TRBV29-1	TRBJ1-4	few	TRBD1	CSVEVQGGGEKLFF	TGCAGCGTTGAGGTACAGGGGGGAGGAGAAAAACTGTTTTTT
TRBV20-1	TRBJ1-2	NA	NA	CSATNRVNYGYTF	TGCAGTGCTACTAACAGGGTTAACTATGGCTACACCTTC
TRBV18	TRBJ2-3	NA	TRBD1	CASSLSDRANTDTQYF	TGTGCCAGCTCTCTTTCGGACAGGGCCAACACAGATACGCAGTATTTT
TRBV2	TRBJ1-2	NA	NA	CASTLRRDTGYTF	TGTGCCAGCACCTTGCGAAGGGATACGGGCTACACCTTC
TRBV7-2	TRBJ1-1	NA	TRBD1	CASSSSAGQLEAFF	TGTGCCAGCAGTTCTTCTGCGGGACAGCTTGAAGCTTTCTTT
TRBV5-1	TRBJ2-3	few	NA	CASSLGPHHRDKTSTDTQYF	TGCGCCAGCAGCTTGGGACCCCACCATCGCGACAAAACTAGCACAGATACGCAGTATTTT
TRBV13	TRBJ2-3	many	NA	CASSRRGTDTQYF	TGTGCCAGCAGCCGCAGGGGCACAGATACGCAGTATTTT
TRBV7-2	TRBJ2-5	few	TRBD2	CASSPQDGRAGTQYF	TGTGCCAGCAGCCCTCAAGATGGGAGGGCGGGGACCCAGTACTTC
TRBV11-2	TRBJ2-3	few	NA	CASSIATGRPSTDTQYF	TGTGCCAGCAGCATCGCGACAGGTCGCCCGAGCACAGATACGCAGTATTTT
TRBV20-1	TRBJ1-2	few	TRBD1	CSAQTGGYGYTF	TGCAGTGCCCAGACAGGGGGTTATGGCTACACCTTC
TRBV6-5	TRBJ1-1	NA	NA	CASRDTREAFF	TGTGCCAGCAGAGATACACGGGAAGCTTTCTTT
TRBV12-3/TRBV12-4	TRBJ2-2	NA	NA	CASSFYFPGELFF	TGTGCCAGCAGTTTTTATTTCCCCGGGGAGCTGTTTTTT
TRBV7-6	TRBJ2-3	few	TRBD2	CASSWLTSGITDTQYF	TGTGCCAGCAGCTGGCTGACTAGCGGAATCACAGATACGCAGTATTTT
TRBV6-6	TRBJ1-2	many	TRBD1	CASSSYPGQGATF	TGTGCCAGCAGTTCCTACCCGGGACAGGGGGCAACCTTC
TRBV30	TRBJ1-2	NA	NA	CAWSVVLSGGYTF	TGTGCCTGGAGTGTGGTTCTCTCGGGGGGCTACACCTTC
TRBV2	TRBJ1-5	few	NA	CASSGADIINQPQHF	TGTGCCAGCAGTGGCGCGGACATTATCAATCAGCCCCAGCATTTT
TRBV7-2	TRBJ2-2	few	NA	CASTNRERSTGELFF	TGTGCCAGCACCAACCGGGAGAGGAGCACCGGGGAGCTGTTTTTT
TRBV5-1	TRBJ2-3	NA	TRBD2	CASSSHGGGGASDTQYF	TGCGCCAGCAGCTCCCACGGGGGGGGCGGGGCCTCAGATACGCAGTATTTT
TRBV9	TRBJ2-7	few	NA	CASSVVPGPKYEQYF	TGTGCCAGCAGCGTAGTTCCCGGACCCAAGTACGAGCAGTACTTC
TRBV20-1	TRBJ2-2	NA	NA	CSARRDIGELFF	TGCAGTGCTAGAAGGGACATCGGGGAGCTGTTTTTT
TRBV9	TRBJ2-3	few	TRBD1	CASSPRTGGMDTQYF	TGTGCCAGCAGCCCCCGGACAGGGGGAATGGATACGCAGTATTTT
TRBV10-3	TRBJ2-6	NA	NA	CAISERAAGANVLTF	TGTGCCATCAGTGAACGGGCTGCTGGGGCCAACGTCCTGACTTTC
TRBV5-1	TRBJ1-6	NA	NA	CASSLDSVAPLHF	TGCGCCAGCAGCTTGGACAGCGTGGCACCCCTCCACTTT
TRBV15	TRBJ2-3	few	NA	CATSRPGPGDTQYF	TGTGCCACCAGCAGGCCAGGACCGGGAGATACGCAGTATTTT
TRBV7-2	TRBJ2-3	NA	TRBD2	CASSPGAAGATDTQYF	TGTGCCAGCAGCCCCGGGGCAGCGGGGGCCACAGATACGCAGTATTTT
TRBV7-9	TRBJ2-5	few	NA	CASSLGYGFQETQYF	TGTGCCAGCAGCTTAGGGTACGGGTTCCAGGAGACCCAGTACTTC
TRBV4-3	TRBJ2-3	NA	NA	CASSQEGQGRYTQYF	TGCGCCAGCAGCCAAGAAGGGCAGGGGAGGTATACGCAGTATTTT
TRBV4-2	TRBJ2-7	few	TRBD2	CASSQDWRGVYEQYF	TGTGCCAGCAGCCAAGATTGGCGGGGGGTATACGAGCAGTACTTC
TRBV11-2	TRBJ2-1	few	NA	CASSFRGAVEQFF	TGTGCCAGCAGCTTTCGGGGAGCGGTTGAGCAGTTCTTC
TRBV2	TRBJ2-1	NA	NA	CASSGRGYNEQFF	TGTGCCAGCAGTGGCCGGGGGTACAATGAGCAGTTCTTC
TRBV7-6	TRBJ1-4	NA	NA	CASSLGQVINEKLFF	TGTGCCAGCAGCTTAGGACAGGTTATTAATGAAAAACTGTTTTTT